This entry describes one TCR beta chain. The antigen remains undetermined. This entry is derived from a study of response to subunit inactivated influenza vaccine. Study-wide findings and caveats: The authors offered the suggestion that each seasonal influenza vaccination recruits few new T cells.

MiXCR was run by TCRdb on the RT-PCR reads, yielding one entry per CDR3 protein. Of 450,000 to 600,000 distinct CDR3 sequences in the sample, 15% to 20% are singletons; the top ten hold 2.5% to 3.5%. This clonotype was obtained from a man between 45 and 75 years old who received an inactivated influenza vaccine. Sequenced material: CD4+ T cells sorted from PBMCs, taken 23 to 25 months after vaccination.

The CDR3 sequence is CASRLQGTDYNEQFF. DNA for the CDR3: TGTGCCAGCAGGTTACAGGGGACTGACTACAATGAGCAGTTCTTC. This chain uses TRBV12-3 or TRBV12-4 with TRBJ2-1; D might be TRBD1 (7 bases). This CDR3 has 15 amino acids. The V gene lost 6 bases and the J gene lost 3 bases, with 15 bases spanning the gap.